This T cell receptor (beta chain) was found in a study of T cells in Graves' hyperthyroidism and ophthalmopathy. General study points: The blood repertoire included most of the expanded thyroid clonotypes above 0.001.

In the case of this clonotype: Its specificity is not known. In this CDR3 the conserved last residue, phenylalanine or tryptophan, is missing, so a read error is likely.

Using RNA transcripts as the source, TCR beta CDR3 regions were amplified. Primed by the HTBI set, a first-round RT-PCR was run on the TCR CDR3. TCRdb redid the calling of the multiplex PCR reads with MiXCR, one entry per CDR3 protein. In the table there are approximately 590,000 distinct CDR3 sequences, around 42% of which are singletons. This CDR3 spans 15 amino acids. Trimming took 5 bases from V and 0 from J, leaving 11 bases between them. In germline, CDR1 is SNHLY, CDR2 FYNNEI. Reasons for excluding patients were uncontrolled infection, other autoimmune disease, pregnancy or lactation. The sequencing sample was made of peripheral blood or thyroid tissue (not recorded which). This clonotype originated in a woman aged 18-29 years with Graves' hyperthyroidism. This chain uses TRBV2 with TRBJ1-5, with D perhaps matching TRBD1 (5 bases). Here the CDR3 DNA reads TGTGCCAGCAGTAGGGACCGATATAGCAATCAGCCCCAGCATCTT. Protein sequence: CASSRDRYSNQPQHL.